This T cell receptor (beta chain) was captured by sequencing in a study of beta chain features in type 1 diabetes. Study-wide background: Sorted cells examined across all samples numbered more than 100 million.

The germline V and J ends were trimmed by 3 bases and 10 bases, with 18 bases remaining between them. The CDR3 is made up of 14 amino acids. In germline, CDR1 is KGHSH, CDR2 LQKENI. The study, taken as a whole, reports: Small HLA sub-analyses could not settle whether HLA shapes TCRB rearrangement.

Sequencing targeted expressed TCRB transcripts, as all isolated RNA had been reverse transcribed. TCRdb keeps only in-frame clones here, not all; method: immunoSEQ multiplex PCR. The table shows a few hundred thousand clones, with roughly 15% occurring only once. As regards this clone: As yet, its antigen is unknown.

Material: naive CD4+ T cells from blood. The chain couples TRBV18 to TRBJ1-1; D is unresolved. The sequence came from a woman between 18 and 30 years old in good health. DNA of the CDR3: TGTGCCAGCTCACCGAGGGATGGGCGCCGTGGAGCTTTCTTT. Translating gives CASSPRDGRRGAFF.